This T cell receptor (beta chain) is from a study of cytomegalovirus exposure and HLA in healthy donors listed by TCRdb under 2017. The study in broad terms: The 650 to 800 repertoires of the first cohort and the roughly 110 validation repertoires were produced on the same platform, according to a later analysis. The study aimed to test whether signatures of past pathogen exposure could be identified by cataloging public T cell receptors. Along with the roughly 670-subject first cohort, a separate validation cohort of over 90 different subjects was used. To predict cytomegalovirus infection status, the study combined high-throughput TCR immunosequencing, statistical association of individual TCRs with disease status, and machine learning. General conclusions and limits of the study: While some public TCRs were present in many individuals, most TCR sequences turned up only very rarely across donors. It was suggested by the authors that the approach could potentially be generalized to other disease states and immunological phenotypes. The classifier was reported to diagnose cytomegalovirus status with high specificity and sensitivity in both the original cohort and the validation cohort. Subsequent analysis determined that TCRs grouped into clusters in the first cohort also showed a tendency toward co-occurrence across the 120 or so validation repertoires, and roughly 94% of cluster scores exceeded 0. A few of the identified cytomegalovirus-associated TCR beta chains were confirmed in vitro to be specific for cytomegalovirus antigens. A total of 150 to 200 TCR beta chains were listed by the study as associated with cytomegalovirus. The validation cohort had no HLA typing available for a later analysis, so co-occurrence within that cohort was assessed over all 130 or so repertoires.

The donors belonged to the validation cohort of about 120 subjects, which was separate from the roughly 700-subject first cohort. CDR1 and CDR2 (SGHTA, FQGNSA) derive from the germline V gene. The CDR3 runs 15 amino acids, cysteine and phenylalanine included. The kept DNA is CDR3 alone, 45 bases in frame from the first base. Details on this clone: Its antigen is still unknown. At one of its ends the junction is not consistent with the germline gene, which may arise from a read error.

Library preparation used the immunoSEQ multiplex PCR assay. Concerning the study's data processing: To diagnose cytomegalovirus status from the catalog of TCR beta chain sequences, a statistical classification framework was built. TCRdb took over this immuneACCESS table, retaining in-frame rearrangements with V and J assigned. Such tables are incomplete; in checked studies, under half of the missing clones stem from an unresolved V gene, and the remainder is unexplained. The V and J calls and clone size were taken over from that table, and D and trimming were inferred from the DNA. In this sample the table shows about 110,000 clones, more than 90% of which occur a single time. The top ten clones comprise roughly 0.66% of the sample.

The V and J segments used are TRBV7-2 and TRBJ2-4; 9 bases in the middle match TRBD2. This clonotype was sampled from a woman younger than 30 in good health and CMV-seronegative. Sequencing used PBMCs. For the CDR3, the sequence is CASRLAGAGKNIQYF. In nucleotides, the sequence is TGTGCCAGCAGATTAGCGGGGGCCGGCAAAAACATTCAGTACTTC. Joined to the reference TRBV7-2 and TRBJ2-4 proteins, this CDR3 gives the full variable domain: GAGVSQSPSNKVTEKGKDVELRCDPISGHTALYWYRQSLGQGLEFLIYFQGNSAPDKSGLPSDRFSAERTGGSVSTLTIQRTQQEDSAVYLCASRLAGAGKNIQYFGAGTRLSVL.